This TCR beta chain emerged from a study of Tregs in tolerant kidney transplant recipients. Overall study results and limits: Few patients were studied, so findings need validation in larger groups. Donor-specific Treg expansion exceeded global Treg expansion in tolerant patients, suggesting antigen drive. For some patients, primers changed over time, blocking nucleotide-level comparison. Tregs expanded with activated donor B cells seemed most donor-specific.

On this clone: Its antigen is currently unknown.

Germline assignment: CDR1 LNHDA and CDR2 SQIVND (reference sequence). J lost 7 bases, V lost 1 base, and 3 bases had no gene match. The CDR3 has 15 residues. The nonmyeloablative bone marrow transplants came from related graft donors, with transient mixed chimerism. Sequencing used immunoSEQ multiplex PCR; TCRdb keeps in-frame clones, though not all of them. The sample lists 20,000 to 25,000 clones, 65% to 85% seen once, with about 25% in the top ten. The TCR was taken from a human patient who received a combined kidney and bone marrow transplant. Some T cells may be transferred from the graft donor. The V call is TRBV19, the J call TRBJ1-5; 11 bases match TRBD1. The source was CD8+ T cells from blood (PBMCs), collected 6 months after the transplant. The DNA of the CDR3 is TGTGCCAGTAGTATAGGGGACAGGGGGAAACAGCCCCAGCATTTT. Its translation: CASSIGDRGKQPQHF. Based on the CDR3 plus reference TRBV19 and TRBJ1-5, the full variable domain is DGGITQSPKYLFRKEGQNVTLSCEQNLNHDAMYWYRQDPGQGLRLIYYSQIVNDFQKGDIAEGYSVSREKKESFPLTVTSAQKNPTAFYLCASSIGDRGKQPQHFGDGTRLSIL.